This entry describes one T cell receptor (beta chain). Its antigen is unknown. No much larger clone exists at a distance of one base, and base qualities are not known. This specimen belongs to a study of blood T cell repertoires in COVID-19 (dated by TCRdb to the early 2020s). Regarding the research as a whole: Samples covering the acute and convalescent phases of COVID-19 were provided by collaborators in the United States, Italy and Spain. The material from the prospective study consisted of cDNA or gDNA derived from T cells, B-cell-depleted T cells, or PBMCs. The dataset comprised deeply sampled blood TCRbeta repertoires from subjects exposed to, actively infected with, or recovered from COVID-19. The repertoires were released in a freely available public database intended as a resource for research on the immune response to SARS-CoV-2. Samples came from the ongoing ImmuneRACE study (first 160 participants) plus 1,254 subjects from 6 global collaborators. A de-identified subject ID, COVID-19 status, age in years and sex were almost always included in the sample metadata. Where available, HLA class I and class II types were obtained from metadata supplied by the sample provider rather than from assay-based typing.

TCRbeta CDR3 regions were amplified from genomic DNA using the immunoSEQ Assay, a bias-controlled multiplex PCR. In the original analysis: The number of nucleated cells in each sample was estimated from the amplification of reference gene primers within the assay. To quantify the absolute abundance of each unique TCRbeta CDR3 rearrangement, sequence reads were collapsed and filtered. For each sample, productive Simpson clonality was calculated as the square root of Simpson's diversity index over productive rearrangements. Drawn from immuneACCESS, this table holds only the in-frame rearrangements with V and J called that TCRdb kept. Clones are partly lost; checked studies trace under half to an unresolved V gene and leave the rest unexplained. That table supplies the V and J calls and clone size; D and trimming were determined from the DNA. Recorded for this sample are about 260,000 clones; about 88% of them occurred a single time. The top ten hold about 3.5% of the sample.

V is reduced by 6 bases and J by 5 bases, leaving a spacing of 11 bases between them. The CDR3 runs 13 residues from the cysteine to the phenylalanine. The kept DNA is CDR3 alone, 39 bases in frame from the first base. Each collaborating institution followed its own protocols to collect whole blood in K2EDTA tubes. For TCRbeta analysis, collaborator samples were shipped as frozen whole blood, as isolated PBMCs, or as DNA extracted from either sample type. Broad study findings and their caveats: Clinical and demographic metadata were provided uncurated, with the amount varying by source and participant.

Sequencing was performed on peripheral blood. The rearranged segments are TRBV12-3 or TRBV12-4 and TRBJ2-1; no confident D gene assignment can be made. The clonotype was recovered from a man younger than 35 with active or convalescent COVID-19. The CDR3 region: CASRLQADNEQFF. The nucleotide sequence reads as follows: TGTGCCAGCAGGCTCCAGGCAGACAATGAGCAGTTCTTC.